The source of this TCR beta chain is a study of tumor-infiltrating lymphocytes in primary liver carcinoma. The CDR3 spans 16 residues. From germline, CDR1 is SGHAT and CDR2 FQDESV (reference sequence). Researchers generated TCR beta cDNA from about 500 ng of total RNA, relying on a constant-region primer. Nested multiplex PCR, run for three rounds with slightly modified ARM-PCR, yielded TCR beta libraries. The two initial PCR rounds, nine to eleven cycles each, used TRBV1-TRBV30 forward and C-beta reverse primers. TCRdb processed the multiplex PCR reads anew with MiXCR; each CDR3 protein has one entry. The sample consists of approximately 330,000 distinct CDR3 sequences, about 61% of them appearing once. Remarks on this clonotype: A read error may account for a junction end that differs from germline.

Blood RNA originated from unsorted whole blood, with germline DNA additionally extracted. The sequence was obtained from a man between 40 and 49 years old with primary liver carcinoma and hepatitis B virus infection. The rearrangement joins TRBV11-1 to TRBJ2-1; D is undetermined. The specimen was peripheral blood. The DNA for the CDR3 is TGTGCCAGCAACTTAGGTGGAAGGTTAACCTGGGGTGAGCAGTTCTTC. Protein sequence: CASNLGGRLTWGEQFF.